This TCR beta chain was profiled in a study of cytomegalovirus exposure and HLA in healthy donors. Overall study findings and caveats: Sequencing likely produced, as an artifact, a cluster of highly shared sequence variants.

About this clone: What it binds is not known.

In the PCR, 60 Vbeta and 13 Jbeta primers were used. Data came from immunoSEQ multiplex PCR; TCRdb stores just in-frame clones and leaves some out. Of approximately 140,000 clones listed, approximately 78% are singletons. This TCR came from a human donor in good health. Sequences were obtained from PBMCs.

The CDR3 is CASRGPGASGGALSVQYF. The DNA for the CDR3 is TGTGCCAGCCGAGGCCCAGGAGCTTCAGGGGGCGCGTTATCAGTGCAGTACTTC. V and J are TRBV27 and TRBJ2-7, with 8 bases identical to TRBD1. The length of the CDR3 is 18 residues. Germline CDR1 and CDR2: MNHEY and SMNVEV (reference sequence). Trimming took 8 bases from V and 9 from J; bases not matched to a gene: 27.